This TCR beta chain was found in a study of radiation and T cells in renal cell carcinoma. As to this clone: Antigen specificity is unknown.

Study findings and constraints: Top tumor clonotypes rose in blood 2 weeks post-radiation, then contracted.

Profiled with immunoSEQ multiplex PCR; TCRdb holds only in-frame clones, not every one. The sample includes approximately 65,000 clones, 70% to 80% of them seen just once. This CDR3 is built from 18 residues. J gave up 7 bases and V 4 bases, and 18 bases lay outside the gene matches. Germline values: CDR1 SGHDN, CDR2 FVKESK. The time point: blood 4 weeks post-SBRT, at nephrectomy. Described treatment: 15 Gy SBRT to primary tumor, nephrectomy 4 weeks later. Nephrectomy followed 15 Gy stereotactic body radiation by 4 weeks. Here the sequenced sample was blood, taken from a patient whose treatment included radiotherapy and nephrectomy. The TCR originated in a man aged 55 to 70 with renal cell carcinoma. The gene calls are TRBV14 and TRBJ2-1; 8 nucleotides match TRBD1. Here the CDR3 DNA reads TGTGCCAGCAGCCCCCGCCCTACCGGACAGGGATTGAGTAATGAGCAGTTCTTC. Protein product: CASSPRPTGQGLSNEQFF.